A single sample gave rise to the 32 T cell receptor beta chains below, sequenced in a study of blood T cell repertoires in COVID-19. The repertoire was sequenced with immunoSEQ multiplex PCR; TCRdb's copy has only in-frame clones and lacks some. The table records around 400,000 clones, roughly four fifths of them present only once. Sequenced material: PBMCs or T cells enriched from blood (not recorded which). The receptors stem from a woman between 45 and 60 years old who had recovered from COVID-19.

The chain employs TRBV2 and TRBJ2-2, with D unresolved. The germline gives CDR1 SNHLY, CDR2 FYNNEI. The CDR3 is 15 residues long. The V end lost 6 bases, the J end lost 6 bases, and 17 bases lay between the germline ends. As DNA, the CDR3 is TGTGCCAGCAGCCCGCGTTTATTAGATTCCGGGGAGCTGTTTTTT. It encodes CASSPRLLDSGELFF.

V and J are TRBV6-5 and TRBJ2-4; 9 bases align to TRBD1. CDR1 and CDR2 from the germline V gene are MNHEY and SVGAGI. This CDR3 spans 14 amino acids. V gave up 6 bases and J gave up 5 bases; unmatched junction bases: 5. CDR3 nucleotides: TGTGCCAGCAGAGAGGGACAGGGAGAAAACATTCAGTACTTC. This translates into CASREGQGENIQYF.

The chain carries TRBV7-2 and TRBJ1-2; D uncertain. In germline, CDR1 is SGHTA, CDR2 FQGNSA. The length of the CDR3 is 16 residues. Trimming stripped 5 bases from V and 2 bases from J, with 18 bases between. CDR3 sequence reads: CASSPGGGRSNYGYTF. The CDR3 DNA is TGTGCCAGCAGCCCAGGCGGAGGACGGTCAAACTATGGCTACACCTTC.

The CDR3 spells CAATRDRSYNEQFF. CDR3 nucleotide sequence: TGTGCCGCCACCAGGGACAGGTCCTACAATGAGCAGTTCTTC. V and J are TRBV6-5 and TRBJ2-1, with TRBD1 matching 8 bases. The CDR3 totals 14 residues. Per germline, CDR1 MNHEY and CDR2 SVGAGI. Trimming cost V 11 bases and J 1 base; bases outside gene matches: 7.

The chain has TRBV14 and TRBJ2-6; 7 bases are shared with TRBD1. The CDR3 runs 18 residues. The germline gives CDR1 SGHDN, CDR2 FVKESK. Trimming removed 2 bases from V and 0 bases from J; junction bases left unmatched: 7. CDR3 sequence (DNA): TGTGCCAGCAGCCAAACAGGGGCCACTGACTCTGGGGCCAACGTCCTGACTTTC. Translated: CASSQTGATDSGANVLTF. Full variable domain (rest looked up from reference TRBV14 and TRBJ2-6): EAGVTQFPSHSVIEKGQTVTLRCDPISGHDNLYWYRRVMGKEIKFLLHFVKESKQDESGMPNNRFLAERTGGTYSTLKVQPAELEDSGVYFCASSQTGATDSGANVLTFGAGSRLTVL.

The rearrangement links TRBV15 to TRBJ1-2; D is perhaps TRBD1 (5 bases). Trimming cost V 4 bases and J 6 bases, with 6 bases left between them. The CDR3 is 11 amino acids. The germline CDR1 and CDR2 sequences are LNHNV and YYDKDF (reference sequence). The CDR3 here is CATSNRNGYTF. For the CDR3, the DNA is TGTGCCACCAGCAACAGGAATGGCTACACCTTC. The full variable domain, its missing parts supplied by reference TRBV15 and TRBJ1-2, is DAMVIQNPRYQVTQFGKPVTLSCSQTLNHNVMYWYQQKSSQAPKLLFHYYDKDFNNEADTPDNFQSRRPNTSFCFLDIRSPGLGDTAMYLCATSNRNGYTFGSGTRLTVV.

This clone came up a few times. V and J are TRBV2 and TRBJ1-1; perhaps TRBD1 as D (6 bases). The V gene's germline CDR1 is SNHLY and CDR2 FYNNEI. The CDR3 contains 14 residues. V lost 8 bases and J 1 base, leaving 14 bases between the germline ends. CDR3 protein: CASEQGQRNTEAFF. The DNA of the CDR3 is TGTGCCAGCGAACAGGGCCAACGGAACACTGAAGCTTTCTTT.

The rearrangement links TRBV30 to TRBJ1-2; no reliable D call. This CDR3 is 11 amino acids long. Trimming cost V 8 bases and J 8 bases, with 15 bases left between them. CDR1 GTSNPN and CDR2 SVGIG come from the germline V gene (reference sequence). CDR3 coding DNA: TGTGCCATTTTTCCCGAGGCGGGCTACACCTTC. It yields the protein CAIFPEAGYTF.

The chain combines TRBV9 with TRBJ1-2; 7 nucleotides line up with TRBD1. CDR3 size: 14 residues. CDR1 SGDLS and CDR2 YYNGEE come from the germline V gene. V trimming: 3 bases; J trimming: 4 bases; junction bases outside the gene matches: 6. CDR3 bases: TGTGCCAGCAGCGCGGACAGGCCCCTCTATGGCTACACCTTC. It codes for CASSADRPLYGYTF. The whole variable domain, remainder taken from reference TRBV9 and TRBJ1-2, is DSGVTQTPKHLITATGQRVTLRCSPRSGDLSVYWYQQSLDQGLQFLIQYYNGEERAKGNILERFSAQQFPDLHSELNLSSLELGDSALYFCASSADRPLYGYTFGSGTRLTVV.

The rearrangement joins TRBV12-3 or TRBV12-4 to TRBJ2-1, with 9 bases matching TRBD1. Germline trimming cut 6 bases from V and 9 bases from J; bases unmatched to any gene: 6. This CDR3 comprises 13 residues. The CDR3 protein is CASSSGTGSEQFF. CDR3 DNA sequence: TGTGCCAGCAGCTCAGGGACAGGGAGTGAGCAGTTCTTC.

The sample holds one count of this clone. The rearrangement joins TRBV7-8 to TRBJ1-2; 11 nucleotides agree with TRBD1. CDR1 is SGHVS, CDR2 FQNEAQ, per germline. V gave up 5 bases and J gave up 5 bases; unmatched junction bases: 10. This CDR3 spans 16 amino acids. CDR3 coding DNA: TGTGCCAGCAGCCCCGGGACAGGGGGGACGGGGTATGGCTACACCTTC. It codes for CASSPGTGGTGYGYTF.

This clone was seen only once. The rearrangement joins TRBV30 to TRBJ1-2; possible D gene TRBD1, 5 bases. Trimming removed 7 bases from V and 5 bases from J, with 17 bases in between. Looked up from germline, CDR1 is GTSNPN and CDR2 is SVGIG (reference sequence). The CDR3 is 13 residues long. The CDR3: CAFNTDTSYGYTF. CDR3 DNA: TGTGCCTTCAACACGGACACTTCTTATGGCTACACCTTC.

The genes are TRBV9 and TRBJ2-7, with 11 bases fitting TRBD1. This CDR3 has 16 amino acids. The V gene's germline CDR1 is SGDLS and CDR2 YYNGEE. With V trimmed by 3 bases and J by 5 bases, 10 bases remained unmatched. The CDR3 reads CASSGPGTGGYHEQYF. The CDR3 DNA is TGTGCCAGCAGCGGTCCCGGGACAGGGGGTTACCACGAGCAGTACTTC.

This CDR3 reads CASSSMTGNYGYTF. The CDR3, as DNA: TGTGCCAGCAGCTCAATGACAGGGAACTATGGCTACACCTTC. The V and J genes are TRBV5-6 and TRBJ1-2; TRBD1 matches at 7 bases. The junction had 4 bases not matched to a gene; V was cut back by 3 bases and J by 2 bases. This CDR3 spans 14 amino acids. The germline gives CDR1 SGHDT, CDR2 YYEEEE.

The chain links TRBV7-6 to TRBJ2-3, with 11 bases matching TRBD2. The J segment lost 8 bases and the V segment lost 5 bases, leaving 9 bases of the junction unmatched. Looked up from germline, CDR1 is SGHVS and CDR2 is FNYEAQ. The CDR3 extends over 15 amino acids. CDR3 region: CASSAPSTSGATQYF. The CDR3 DNA reads TGTGCCAGCAGCGCGCCCTCGACTAGCGGGGCTACGCAGTATTTT. Complete variable domain (other parts from reference TRBV7-6 and TRBJ2-3): GAGVSQSPRYKVTKRGQDVALRCDPISGHVSLYWYRQALGQGPEFLTYFNYEAQQDKSGLPNDRFSAERPEGSISTLTIQRTEQRDSAMYRCASSAPSTSGATQYFGPGTRLTVL.

V and J are TRBV5-6 and TRBJ1-3; tentatively, D is TRBD1 (5 bases). Trimming stripped 4 bases from V and 0 bases from J, with 11 bases between. CDR1 and CDR2 (germline): SGHDT, YYEEEE. CDR3 length: 15 amino acids. In nucleotides, the CDR3 is TGTGCCAGCAGCCAGACAGCGCACTCTGGAAACACCATATATTTT. It codes for CASSQTAHSGNTIYF. The entire variable domain, with the rest obtained from reference TRBV5-6 and TRBJ1-3, is as follows: DAGVTQSPTHLIKTRGQQVTLRCSPKSGHDTVSWYQQALGQGPQFIFQYYEEEERQRGNFPDRFSGHQFPNYSSELNVNALLLGDSALYLCASSQTAHSGNTIYFGEGSWLTVV.

In this sample, this clone turned up a few times. The J gene is TRBJ1-1, the V gene TRBV28; 7 bases are a match to TRBD1. With 6 bases clipped from V and 2 bases from J, the junction kept 15 bases outside the gene matches. The CDR3 is 17 residues long. Germline CDR1 reads MDHEN; CDR2 reads SYDVKM. The chain's CDR3 is CASSSGRGFKDNTEAFF. The CDR3 nucleotides are TGTGCCAGCAGCTCCGGCAGGGGGTTTAAGGATAACACTGAAGCTTTCTTT.

The V call is TRBV25-1, the J call TRBJ2-2, with a weak D call TRBD2 (5 bases). The CDR3 is 13 amino acids. Trimming stripped 8 bases from V and 5 bases from J, with 12 bases between. Per germline, CDR1 MGHDK and CDR2 SYGVNS. In nucleotides, the CDR3 is TGTGCCAGCGGATCTAGCTGGACCGGGGAGCTGTTTTTT. Protein: CASGSSWTGELFF.

The rearrangement uses TRBV7-2 and TRBJ1-2, with D possibly being TRBD1 (5 bases). V lost 5 bases to trimming and J lost 2 bases, with 15 bases between them. The CDR3 runs 15 residues. Germline-derived CDR1 and CDR2 are SGHTA and FQGNSA. The CDR3 protein is CASSPLGGANYGYTF. The CDR3 DNA is TGTGCCAGCAGCCCCCTCGGAGGGGCGAACTATGGCTACACCTTC.

This chain uses TRBV5-1 with TRBJ1-4; unclear D gene. From germline, CDR1 is SGHRS and CDR2 YFSETQ. CDR3 length equals 14 residues. The V and J ends lost 3 bases and 4 bases respectively, with 10 bases between them. CDR3 region: CASSSGSLNEKLFF. CDR3 DNA: TGCGCCAGCAGCTCCGGTAGTCTTAATGAAAAACTGTTTTTT. Supplemented by reference TRBV5-1 and TRBJ1-4, the full variable domain reads KAGVTQTPRYLIKTRGQQVTLSCSPISGHRSVSWYQQTPGQGLQFLFEYFSETQRNKGNFPGRFSGRQFSNSRSEMNVSTLELGDSALYLCASSSGSLNEKLFFGSGTQLSVL.

The rearrangement joins TRBV11-3 to TRBJ1-1; D gene uncertain. Germline CDR1 and CDR2: SGHNT and YENEEA. The CDR3 is 15 amino acids. V was cut by 0 bases and J by 2 bases, with 10 bases left in between. For the CDR3, the DNA is TGTGCCAGCAGCTTAGAGGGCAGATCTAACACTGAAGCTTTCTTT. Residues: CASSLEGRSNTEAFF.

The chain joins TRBV4-3 to TRBJ2-5; TRBD1 agrees at 8 bases. Germline V lookup: CDR1 LGHNA, CDR2 YSLEER. CDR3 size: 15 residues. The J segment lost 0 bases and the V segment lost 2 bases, leaving 2 bases of the junction unmatched. The CDR3 nucleotides are TGCGCCAGCAGCCAAAACAGGGGGTACCAAGAGACCCAGTACTTC. It encodes CASSQNRGYQETQYF.

About this clone: In the same sample, other DNA sequences code for this CDR3. The V and J genes are TRBV29-1 and TRBJ2-7; 8 bases map to TRBD1. Trimming took 1 base from V and 2 from J; bases not matched to a gene: 7. The CDR3 covers 15 residues. The V gene's germline CDR1 is SQVTM and CDR2 ANQGSEA. CDR3 in DNA: TGCAGCGTTGAAGGTGGGGACAGGTCACCCTACGAGCAGTACTTC. Translated, it gives CSVEGGDRSPYEQYF.

This clone was detected once. The chain carries TRBV7-2 and TRBJ1-2; 9 nucleotides match TRBD1. The CDR3 consists of 13 residues. Germline V gene sequence: CDR1 SGHTA, CDR2 FQGNSA. The J segment lost 7 bases and the V segment lost 4 bases, leaving 4 bases of the junction unmatched. CDR3: CASSSGQGLGYTF. DNA for the CDR3: TGTGCCAGCAGCTCGGGACAGGGTCTTGGCTACACCTTC. The full variable domain, completed using reference TRBV7-2 and TRBJ1-2, is GAGVSQSPSNKVTEKGKDVELRCDPISGHTALYWYRQSLGQGLEFLIYFQGNSAPDKSGLPSDRFSAERTGGSVSTLTIQRTQQEDSAVYLCASSSGQGLGYTFGSGTRLTVV.

V gene TRBV28 combines with J gene TRBJ1-3, with D maybe TRBD1 (5 bases). The germline CDR1 and CDR2 sequences are MDHEN and SYDVKM. This CDR3 contains 15 residues. Trimming took 6 bases from V and 4 from J, leaving 16 bases between them. The CDR3 DNA follows: TGTGCCAGCAGCCTAGGTGGGGGGTACGGAAACACCATATATTTT. It codes for CASSLGGGYGNTIYF.

This clone appeared once. The genes are TRBV5-4 and TRBJ2-1; 7 bases are shared with TRBD1. In germline, CDR1 is SGHNT, CDR2 YYREEE (reference sequence). Unmatched junction bases numbered 4, after V lost 0 bases and J lost 7 bases. The CDR3 consists of 14 residues. This CDR3 reads CASSLAGTVNEQFF. DNA for the CDR3: TGTGCCAGCAGCTTGGCTGGGACAGTAAATGAGCAGTTCTTC. The full variable domain, rest sourced from reference TRBV5-4 and TRBJ2-1, is ETGVTQSPTHLIKTRGQQVTLRCSSQSGHNTVSWYQQALGQGPQFIFQYYREEENGRGNFPPRFSGLQFPNYSSELNVNALELDDSALYLCASSLAGTVNEQFFGPGTRLTVL.

The rearrangement links TRBV11-1 to TRBJ1-1; weak D call: TRBD1 (5 bases). V was clipped by 2 bases and J by 6 bases, with 13 bases between them. The germline V gene encodes CDR1 SGHAT and CDR2 FQDESV (reference sequence). CDR3 length: 14 residues. This chain's CDR3 is CASSLIQGTSEAFF. In DNA, the CDR3 is TGTGCCAGCAGCTTAATCCAGGGAACTTCTGAAGCTTTCTTT.

V is TRBV7-3 and J is TRBJ1-2; 7 bases match TRBD1. Trimming removed 5 bases from V and 7 bases from J; junction bases left unmatched: 10. The CDR3 extends over 14 amino acids. Germline V CDR1 and CDR2: SGHTA, FQGTGA. Here the CDR3 reads CASSPHRGQSGYTF. In nucleotides, the CDR3 is TGTGCCAGCAGCCCCCACAGGGGTCAGTCTGGCTACACCTTC.

The V call is TRBV5-1, the J call TRBJ2-2; D is perhaps TRBD1 (5 bases). Germline CDR1 is SGHRS and CDR2 is YFSETQ. Trimming stripped 0 bases from V and 9 bases from J, with 15 bases between. The CDR3 covers 15 residues. Here the CDR3 reads CASSLEFQGLRELFF. Written as DNA, the CDR3 is TGCGCCAGCAGCTTGGAGTTCCAGGGTTTGAGGGAGCTGTTTTTT.

The genes are TRBV7-2 and TRBJ1-2; weak D call: TRBD1 (6 bases). Germline CDR1 and CDR2: SGHTA and FQGNSA. The CDR3 consists of 14 residues. Trimming left V 5 bases short and J 2 bases short, with 12 bases between. The CDR3 nucleotides read TGTGCCAGCAGCGAAGGGGGGGGGAACTATGGCTACACCTTC. Translated, it gives CASSEGGGNYGYTF.

The rearrangement uses TRBV30 and TRBJ2-1; TRBD2 matches at 7 bases. J gave up 1 base and V 5 bases, and 8 bases lay outside the gene matches. The CDR3 runs 15 residues. The germline gives CDR1 GTSNPN, CDR2 SVGIG (reference sequence). The CDR3 coding sequence is TGTGCCTGGCGAGGCGGGAGAAGTTCCTACAATGAGCAGTTCTTC. Residues: CAWRGGRSSYNEQFF.

The gene calls are TRBV2 and TRBJ1-4; TRBD1 aligns across 7 bases. Germline CDR1 is SNHLY and CDR2 is FYNNEI. The CDR3 has 12 residues. V was pared by 6 bases and J by 15 bases, with 10 bases of the junction left unmatched. The CDR3 DNA reads as TGTGCCAGCAGAACAGGGGAACGAGGGTTGTTTTTT. The encoded protein is CASRTGERGLFF.